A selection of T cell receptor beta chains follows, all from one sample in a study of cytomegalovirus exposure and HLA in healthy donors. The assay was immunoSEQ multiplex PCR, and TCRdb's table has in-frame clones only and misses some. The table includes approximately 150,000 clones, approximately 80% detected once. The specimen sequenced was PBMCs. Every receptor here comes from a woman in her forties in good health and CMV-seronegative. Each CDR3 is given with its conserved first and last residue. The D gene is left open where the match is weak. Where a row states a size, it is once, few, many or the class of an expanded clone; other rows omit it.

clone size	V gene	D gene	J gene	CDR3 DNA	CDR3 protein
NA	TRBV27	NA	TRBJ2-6	TGTGCCAGCAGGAGGACAGCCGCTGGGGCCAACGTCCTGACTTTC	CASRRTAAGANVLTF
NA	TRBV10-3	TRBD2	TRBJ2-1	TGTGCCATCAGTGAGTCAATTAGCGGGGGCCCAAGCTCCTACAATGAGCAGTTCTTC	CAISESISGGPSSYNEQFF
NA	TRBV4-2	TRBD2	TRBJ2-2	TGTGCCAGCAGCCAAGACCCCAGCGGGGGATATAACACCGGGGAGCTGTTTTTT	CASSQDPSGGYNTGELFF
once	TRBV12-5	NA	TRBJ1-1	TGTGCTAGTGCCGGTCGTGGGAACACTGAAGCTTTCTTT	CASAGRGNTEAFF
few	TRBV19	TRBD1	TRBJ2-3	TGTGCCAGTAGTATAGGGGACAGACCTCGCACAGATACGCAGTATTTT	CASSIGDRPRTDTQYF
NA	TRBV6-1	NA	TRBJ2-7	TGTGCCAGCAGTGCGTTTTACGAGCAGTACTTC	CASSAFYEQYF
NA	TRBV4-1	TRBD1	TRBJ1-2	TGCGCCAGCAGCCAAGGACAGGGATCCTCCTATGGCTACACCTTC	CASSQGQGSSYGYTF
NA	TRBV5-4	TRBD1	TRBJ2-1	TGTGCCAGCAGCATAGACAGGGCTTCCTACAATGAGCAGTTCTTC	CASSIDRASYNEQFF
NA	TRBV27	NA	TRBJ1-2	TGTGCCAGCAGTTTTGGGGGGGGGAACTATGGCTACACCTTC	CASSFGGGNYGYTF
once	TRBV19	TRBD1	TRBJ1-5	TGTGCCAGTAGTATCGGAGGGACAGTTCCCTATAGCAATCAGCCCCAGCATTTT	CASSIGGTVPYSNQPQHF
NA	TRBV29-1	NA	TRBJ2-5	TGCAGCGTTGTTCAGAGAACAGGGCTAGAGACCCAGTACTTC	CSVVQRTGLETQYF
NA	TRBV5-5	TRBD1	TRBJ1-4	TGTGCCAGCAGCCGGACAGGGGGAGATGAAAAACTGTTTTTT	CASSRTGGDEKLFF
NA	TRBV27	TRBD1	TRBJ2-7	TGTGCCAGCAGTCCGTTGCAGGGGGTCCACGAGCAGTACTTC	CASSPLQGVHEQYF
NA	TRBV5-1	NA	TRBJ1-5	TGCGCCAGCAGCTTGGATGCAGGGGATGATGAGCCCCAGCATTTT	CASSLDAGDDEPQHF